This T cell receptor beta chain originates from a study of shared clonotypes between healthy human individuals. Study findings and constraints: Relative to clonotypes present in all four donors, those not shared had lower generation probabilities.

Samples underwent the assay at deep level. For sorted subsets, about 0.2 ug DNA per replicate equaled about 30,000 T cell genomes. TCRdb's table, derived via immunoSEQ multiplex PCR, lists solely in-frame clones and lacks some. The sample yields 2 million to 2.5 million clones, 85% to 95% seen once. Trimming pared 5 bases from V and 8 bases from J, leaving 19 bases between. The germline V gene encodes CDR1 SEHNR and CDR2 FQNEAQ (reference sequence). The CDR3 has 15 residues. In the case of this clone: Its antigen is unknown.

The source of this sequence is a man aged 18 to 30 in good health. Some clones in this sample may be carry-over from other donors' samples. Material for sequencing was naive CD4+ T cells from PBMCs. Subset of the sample: CD45RA+ positively selected. The rearrangement links TRBV7-9 to TRBJ2-1, with a possible D match to TRBD2 (6 bases). Written as DNA, the CDR3 is TGTGCCAGCAGCCTGACTAGTCTTGGGTGGTATGAGCAGTTCTTC. Its translation is CASSLTSLGWYEQFF.